The clone carrying this T cell receptor (beta chain) showed up just once. The table came from immunoSEQ multiplex PCR; TCRdb's copy has only in-frame clones and leaves some out. The sample contains about 42,000 clones, roughly 90% of which appear only once. Germline-derived CDR1 and CDR2 are MNHEY and SMNVEV (reference sequence). With V trimmed by 5 bases and J by 5 bases, 7 bases remained unmatched. This CDR3 contains 15 residues. The sample belongs to a study of T cell changes during pregnancy in multiple sclerosis. This receptor was identified in a female donor with multiple sclerosis, enrolled in a pregnancy study. This rearrangement joins TRBV27 to TRBJ1-2, with 11 bases aligning to TRBD1. Sequenced material: CD4+ T cells from peripheral blood mononuclear cells, taken in the second trimester of pregnancy. The DNA for the CDR3 is TGTGCCAGCAGTCCCGGGACAGGGGGTTTGTATGGCTACACCTTC. This codes for CASSPGTGGLYGYTF.